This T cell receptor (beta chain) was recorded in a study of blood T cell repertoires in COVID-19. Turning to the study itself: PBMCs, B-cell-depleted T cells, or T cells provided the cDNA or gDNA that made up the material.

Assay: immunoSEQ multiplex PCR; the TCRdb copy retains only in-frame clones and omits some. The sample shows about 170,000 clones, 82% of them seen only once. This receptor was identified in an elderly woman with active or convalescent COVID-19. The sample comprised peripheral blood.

The CDR3 DNA reads TGTGCCACCAGTGTCGGACAGGGGGCAAACAATGAGCAGTTCTTC. Protein: CATSVGQGANNEQFF. The gene calls are TRBV24-1 and TRBJ2-1; TRBD1 matches at 11 bases. This CDR3 has 15 amino acids. V dropped 5 bases and J dropped 5; count of bases not matched to a gene: 4. Germline lookup yields CDR1 KGHDR and CDR2 SFDVKD.